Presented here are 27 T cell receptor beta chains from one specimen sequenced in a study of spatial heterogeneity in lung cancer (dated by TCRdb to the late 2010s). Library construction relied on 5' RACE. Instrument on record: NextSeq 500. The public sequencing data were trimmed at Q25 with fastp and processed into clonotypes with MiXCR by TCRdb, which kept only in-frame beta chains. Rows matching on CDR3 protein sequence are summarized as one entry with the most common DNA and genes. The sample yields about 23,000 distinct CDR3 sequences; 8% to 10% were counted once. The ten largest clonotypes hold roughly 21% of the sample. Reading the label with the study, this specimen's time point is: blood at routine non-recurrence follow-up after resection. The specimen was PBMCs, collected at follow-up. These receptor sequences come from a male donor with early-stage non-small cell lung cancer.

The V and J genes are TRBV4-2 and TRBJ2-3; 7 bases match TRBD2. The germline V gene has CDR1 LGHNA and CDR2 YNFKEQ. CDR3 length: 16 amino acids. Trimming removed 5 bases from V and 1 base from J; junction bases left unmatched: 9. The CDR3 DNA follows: TGTGCCAGCAGCTCCCACCAGCGGGGTGGCACAGATACGCAGTATTTT. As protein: CASSSHQRGGTDTQYF.

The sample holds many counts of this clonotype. The CDR3 here is CSVAGAGNTIYF. As DNA, the CDR3 is TGCAGCGTCGCAGGGGCTGGAAACACCATATATTTT. This chain links TRBV29-1 with TRBJ1-3; weak D call: TRBD1 (6 bases). Germline CDR1 is SQVTM and CDR2 is ANQGSEA. CDR3 size: 12 residues. Trimming took 6 bases from V and 2 from J, leaving 8 bases between them.

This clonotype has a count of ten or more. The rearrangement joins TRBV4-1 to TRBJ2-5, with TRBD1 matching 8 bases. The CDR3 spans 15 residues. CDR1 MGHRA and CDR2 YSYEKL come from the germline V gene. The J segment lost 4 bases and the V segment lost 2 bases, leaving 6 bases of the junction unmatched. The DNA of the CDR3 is TGCGCCAGCAGCCAAACCCCTGACAGGGGAGAGACCCAGTACTTC. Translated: CASSQTPDRGETQYF.

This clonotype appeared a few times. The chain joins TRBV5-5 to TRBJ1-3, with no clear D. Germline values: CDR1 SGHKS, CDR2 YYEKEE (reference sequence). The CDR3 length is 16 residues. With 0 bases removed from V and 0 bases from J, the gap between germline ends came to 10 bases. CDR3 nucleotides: TGTGCCAGCAGCTTGGGGCCCCCATTCTCTGGAAACACCATATATTTT. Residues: CASSLGPPFSGNTIYF.

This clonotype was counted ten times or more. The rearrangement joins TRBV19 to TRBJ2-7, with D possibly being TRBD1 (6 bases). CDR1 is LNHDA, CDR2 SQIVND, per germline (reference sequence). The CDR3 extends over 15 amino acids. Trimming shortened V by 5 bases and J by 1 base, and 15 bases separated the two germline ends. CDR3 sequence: CASSARRGASYEQYF. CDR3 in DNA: TGTGCCAGTAGTGCGCGCAGGGGAGCTTCCTACGAGCAGTACTTC.

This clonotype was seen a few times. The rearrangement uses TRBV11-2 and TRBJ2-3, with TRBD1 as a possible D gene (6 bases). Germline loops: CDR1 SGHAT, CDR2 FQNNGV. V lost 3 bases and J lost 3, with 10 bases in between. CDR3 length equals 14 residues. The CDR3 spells CASSFTTGTDTQYF. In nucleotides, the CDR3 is TGTGCCAGCAGCTTTACAACAGGGACAGATACGCAGTATTTT.

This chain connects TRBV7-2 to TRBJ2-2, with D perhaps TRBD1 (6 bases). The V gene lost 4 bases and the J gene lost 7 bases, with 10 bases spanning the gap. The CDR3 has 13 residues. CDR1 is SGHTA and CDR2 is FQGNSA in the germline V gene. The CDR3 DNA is TGTGCCAGCAGCTCCAGGGGATTCGGGGAGCTGTTTTTT. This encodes CASSSRGFGELFF.

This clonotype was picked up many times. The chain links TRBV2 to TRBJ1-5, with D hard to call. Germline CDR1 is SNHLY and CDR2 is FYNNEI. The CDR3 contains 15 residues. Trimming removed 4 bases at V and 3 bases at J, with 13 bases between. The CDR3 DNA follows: TGTGCCAGCAGTGTCACAGTGGGCTTCAATCAGCCCCAGCATTTT. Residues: CASSVTVGFNQPQHF.

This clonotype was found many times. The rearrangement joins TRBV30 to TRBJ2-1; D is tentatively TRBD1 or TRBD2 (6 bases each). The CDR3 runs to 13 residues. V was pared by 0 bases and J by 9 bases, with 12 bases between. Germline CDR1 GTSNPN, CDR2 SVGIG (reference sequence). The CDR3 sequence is CAWSVGGGREQFF. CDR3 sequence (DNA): TGTGCCTGGAGTGTCGGAGGGGGACGTGAGCAGTTCTTC. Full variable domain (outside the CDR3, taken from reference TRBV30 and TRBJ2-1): SQTIHQWPATLVQPVGSPLSLECTVEGTSNPNLYWYRQAAGRGLQLLFYSVGIGQISSEVPQNLSASRPQDRQFILSSKKLLLSDSGFYLCAWSVGGGREQFFGPGTRLTVL.

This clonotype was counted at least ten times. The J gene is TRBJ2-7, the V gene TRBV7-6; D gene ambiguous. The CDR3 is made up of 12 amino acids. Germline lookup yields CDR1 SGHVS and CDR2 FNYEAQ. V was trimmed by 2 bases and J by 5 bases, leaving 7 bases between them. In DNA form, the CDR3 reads TGTGCCAGCAGCTTAAACAGCAACGAGCAGTACTTC. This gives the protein CASSLNSNEQYF.

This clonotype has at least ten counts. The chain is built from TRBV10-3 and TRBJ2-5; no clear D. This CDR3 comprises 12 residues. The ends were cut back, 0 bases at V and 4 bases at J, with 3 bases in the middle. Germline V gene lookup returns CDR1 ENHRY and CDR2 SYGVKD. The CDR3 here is CAISESTETQYF. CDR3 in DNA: TGTGCCATCAGTGAGTCCACAGAGACCCAGTACTTC.

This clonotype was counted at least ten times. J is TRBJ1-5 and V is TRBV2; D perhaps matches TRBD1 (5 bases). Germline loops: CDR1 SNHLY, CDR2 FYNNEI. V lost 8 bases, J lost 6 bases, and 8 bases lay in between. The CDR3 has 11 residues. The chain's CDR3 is CASGRGQPQHF. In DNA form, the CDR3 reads TGTGCCAGCGGGAGGGGTCAGCCCCAGCATTTT.

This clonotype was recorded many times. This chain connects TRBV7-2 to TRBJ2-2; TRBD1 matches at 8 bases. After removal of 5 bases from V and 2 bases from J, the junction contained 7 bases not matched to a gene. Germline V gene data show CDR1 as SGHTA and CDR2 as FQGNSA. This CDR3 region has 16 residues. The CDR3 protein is CASSRQGTLNTGELFF. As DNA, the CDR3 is TGTGCCAGCAGCCGACAGGGGACTTTAAACACCGGGGAGCTGTTTTTT.

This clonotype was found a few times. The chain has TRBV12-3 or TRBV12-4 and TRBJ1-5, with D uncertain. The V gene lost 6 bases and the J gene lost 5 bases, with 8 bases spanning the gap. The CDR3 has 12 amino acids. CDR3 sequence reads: CASSRGDQPQHF. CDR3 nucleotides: TGTGCCAGCAGCCGGGGAGATCAGCCCCAGCATTTT.

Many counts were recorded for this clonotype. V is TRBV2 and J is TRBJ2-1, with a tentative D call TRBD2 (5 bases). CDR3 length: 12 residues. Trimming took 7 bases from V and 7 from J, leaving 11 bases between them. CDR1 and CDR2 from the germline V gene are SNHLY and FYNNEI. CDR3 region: CASKGEINEQFF. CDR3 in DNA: TGTGCCAGCAAGGGAGAGATTAATGAGCAGTTCTTC.

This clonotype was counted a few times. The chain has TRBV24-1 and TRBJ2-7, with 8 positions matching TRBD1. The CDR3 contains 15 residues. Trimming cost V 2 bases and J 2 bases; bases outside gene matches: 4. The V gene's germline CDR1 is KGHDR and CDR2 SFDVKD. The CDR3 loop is CATSDSGTGTYEQYF. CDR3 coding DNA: TGTGCCACCAGTGATTCCGGGACAGGTACCTACGAGCAGTACTTC.

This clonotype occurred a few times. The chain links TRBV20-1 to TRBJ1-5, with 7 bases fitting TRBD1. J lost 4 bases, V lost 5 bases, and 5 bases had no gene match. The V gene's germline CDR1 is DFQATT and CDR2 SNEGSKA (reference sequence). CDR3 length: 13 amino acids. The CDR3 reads CSAEGQPNQPQHF. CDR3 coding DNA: TGCAGTGCTGAGGGACAGCCTAATCAGCCCCAGCATTTT.

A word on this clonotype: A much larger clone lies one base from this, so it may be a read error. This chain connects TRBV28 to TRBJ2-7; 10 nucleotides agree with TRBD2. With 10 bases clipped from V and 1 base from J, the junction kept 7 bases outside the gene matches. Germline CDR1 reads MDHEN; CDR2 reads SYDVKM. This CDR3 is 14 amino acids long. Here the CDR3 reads CANSRTSGSYEQYF. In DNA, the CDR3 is TGTGCCAACAGCCGGACTAGCGGATCCTACGAGCAGTACTTC.

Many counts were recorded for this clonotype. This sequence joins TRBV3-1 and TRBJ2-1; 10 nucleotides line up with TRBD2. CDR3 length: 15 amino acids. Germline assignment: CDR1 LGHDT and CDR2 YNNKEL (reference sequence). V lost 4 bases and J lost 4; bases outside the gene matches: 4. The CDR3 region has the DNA TGTGCCAGCAGCCTAGGACTAGCGGAGTACAATGAGCAGTTCTTC. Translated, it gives CASSLGLAEYNEQFF.

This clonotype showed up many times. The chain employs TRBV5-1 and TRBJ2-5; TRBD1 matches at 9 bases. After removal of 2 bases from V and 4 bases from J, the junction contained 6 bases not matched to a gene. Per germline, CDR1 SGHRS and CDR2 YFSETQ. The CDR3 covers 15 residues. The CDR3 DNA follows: TGCGCCAGCAGCTTCCAACCACAGGGGGCAGAGACCCAGTACTTC. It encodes CASSFQPQGAETQYF.

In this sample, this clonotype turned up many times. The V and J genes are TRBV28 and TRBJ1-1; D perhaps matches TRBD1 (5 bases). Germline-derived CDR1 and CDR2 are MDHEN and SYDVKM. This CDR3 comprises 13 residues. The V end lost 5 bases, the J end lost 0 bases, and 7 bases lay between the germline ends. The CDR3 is CASSRQMNTEAFF. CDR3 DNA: TGTGCCAGCAGTCGACAGATGAACACTGAAGCTTTCTTT.

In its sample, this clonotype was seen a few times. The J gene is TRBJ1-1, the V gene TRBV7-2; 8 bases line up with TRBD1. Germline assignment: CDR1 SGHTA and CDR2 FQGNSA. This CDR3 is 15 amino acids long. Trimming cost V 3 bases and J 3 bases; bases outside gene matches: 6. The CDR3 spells CASSFRQGTDTEAFF. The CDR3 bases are TGTGCCAGCAGCTTCCGACAGGGGACGGACACTGAAGCTTTCTTT.

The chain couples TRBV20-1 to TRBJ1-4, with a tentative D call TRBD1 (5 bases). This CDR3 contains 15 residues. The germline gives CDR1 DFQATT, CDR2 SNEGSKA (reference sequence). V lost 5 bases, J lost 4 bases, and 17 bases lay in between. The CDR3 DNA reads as TGCAGTGCTCAGGACCAACAGGCCCATAATGAAAAACTGTTTTTT. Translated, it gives CSAQDQQAHNEKLFF.

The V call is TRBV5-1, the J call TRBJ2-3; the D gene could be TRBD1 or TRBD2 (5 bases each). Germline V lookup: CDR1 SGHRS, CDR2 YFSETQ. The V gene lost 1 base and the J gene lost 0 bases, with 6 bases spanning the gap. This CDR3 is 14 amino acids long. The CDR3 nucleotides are TGCGCCAGCAGCTTGCGGGGCAGCACAGATACGCAGTATTTT. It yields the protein CASSLRGSTDTQYF.

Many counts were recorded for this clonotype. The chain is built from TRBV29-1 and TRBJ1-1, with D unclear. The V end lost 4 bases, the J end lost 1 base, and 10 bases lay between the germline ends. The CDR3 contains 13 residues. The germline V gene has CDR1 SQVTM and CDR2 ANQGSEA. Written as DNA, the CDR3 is TGCAGCGTTGTACGTGAACCGAACACTGAAGCTTTCTTT. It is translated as CSVVREPNTEAFF.

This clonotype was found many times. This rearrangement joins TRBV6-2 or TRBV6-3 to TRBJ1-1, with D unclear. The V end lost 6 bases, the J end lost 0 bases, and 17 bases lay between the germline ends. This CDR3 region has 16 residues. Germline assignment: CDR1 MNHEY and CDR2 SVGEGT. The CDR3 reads CASSGNLGMVNTEAFF. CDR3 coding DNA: TGTGCCAGCAGCGGTAATCTCGGGATGGTGAACACTGAAGCTTTCTTT.

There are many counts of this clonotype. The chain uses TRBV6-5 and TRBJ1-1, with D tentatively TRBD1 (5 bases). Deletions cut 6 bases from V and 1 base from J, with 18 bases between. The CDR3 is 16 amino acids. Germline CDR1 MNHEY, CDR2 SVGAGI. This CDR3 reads CASSTWGFVPNTEAFF. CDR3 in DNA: TGTGCCAGCAGCACTTGGGGGTTTGTTCCGAACACTGAAGCTTTCTTT.